What follows is one TCR beta chain and its context. The data stem from a study of blood T cell repertoires in COVID-19. The overall study: The study drew acute and convalescent COVID-19 samples from the United States, Italy and Spain.

In the original analysis: For nucleated cells, counts were estimated from reference gene primer amplification. The data were produced by immunoSEQ multiplex PCR, yet TCRdb's version contains in-frame clones alone and is incomplete. V, J and clone size are those of that table, while D and trimming were read from the DNA. Of 35,000 to 50,000 clones in the sample, approximately 85% were seen once. The CDR3 is 15 residues long. After removal of 4 bases from V and 5 bases from J, the junction contained 9 bases not matched to a gene. CDR1 is LGHNA and CDR2 is YSLEER in the germline V gene. This TCR came from a human donor in a cohort sampled during active COVID-19. V gene TRBV4-3 combines with J gene TRBJ2-7, with 9 bases that match TRBD1. Sequenced sample: peripheral blood. Here the CDR3 reads CASSLYHRGLDEQYF. The CDR3 DNA is TGCGCCAGCAGCCTTTACCACAGGGGGCTCGACGAGCAGTACTTC.